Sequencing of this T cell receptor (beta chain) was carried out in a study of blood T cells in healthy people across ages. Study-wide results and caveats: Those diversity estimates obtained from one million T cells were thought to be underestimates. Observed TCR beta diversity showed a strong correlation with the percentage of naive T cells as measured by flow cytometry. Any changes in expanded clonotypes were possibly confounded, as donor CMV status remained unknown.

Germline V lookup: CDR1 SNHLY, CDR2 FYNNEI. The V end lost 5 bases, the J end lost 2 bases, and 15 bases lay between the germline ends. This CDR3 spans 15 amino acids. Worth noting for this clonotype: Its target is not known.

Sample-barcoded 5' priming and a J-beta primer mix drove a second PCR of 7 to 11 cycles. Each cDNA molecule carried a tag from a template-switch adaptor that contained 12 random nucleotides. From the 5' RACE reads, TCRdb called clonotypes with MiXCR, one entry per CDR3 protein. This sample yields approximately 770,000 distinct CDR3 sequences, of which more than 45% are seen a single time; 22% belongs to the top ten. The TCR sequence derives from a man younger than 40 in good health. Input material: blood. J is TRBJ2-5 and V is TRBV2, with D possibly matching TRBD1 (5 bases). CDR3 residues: CASSRPRALQETQYF. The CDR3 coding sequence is TGTGCCAGCAGTAGGCCCAGGGCCCTTCAAGAGACCCAGTACTTC.